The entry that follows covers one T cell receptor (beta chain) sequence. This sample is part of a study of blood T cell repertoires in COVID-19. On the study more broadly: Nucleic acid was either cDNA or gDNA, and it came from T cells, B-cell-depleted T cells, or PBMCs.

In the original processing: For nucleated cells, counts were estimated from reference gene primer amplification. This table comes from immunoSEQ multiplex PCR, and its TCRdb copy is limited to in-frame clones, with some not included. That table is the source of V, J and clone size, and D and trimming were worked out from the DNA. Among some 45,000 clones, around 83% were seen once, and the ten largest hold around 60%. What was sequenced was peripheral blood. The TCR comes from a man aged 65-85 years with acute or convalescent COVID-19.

This CDR3 is CASSLATGAQEGYTF. The DNA for the CDR3 is TGTGCCAGCAGCTTAGCAACAGGGGCACAAGAGGGCTACACCTTC. The chain links TRBV7-2 to TRBJ1-2, with 7 nucleotides matching TRBD1. The V gene's germline CDR1 is SGHTA and CDR2 FQGNSA. CDR3 length equals 15 residues. Trimming at V came to 0 bases and at J to 8 bases, leaving 9 bases not matched to a gene.